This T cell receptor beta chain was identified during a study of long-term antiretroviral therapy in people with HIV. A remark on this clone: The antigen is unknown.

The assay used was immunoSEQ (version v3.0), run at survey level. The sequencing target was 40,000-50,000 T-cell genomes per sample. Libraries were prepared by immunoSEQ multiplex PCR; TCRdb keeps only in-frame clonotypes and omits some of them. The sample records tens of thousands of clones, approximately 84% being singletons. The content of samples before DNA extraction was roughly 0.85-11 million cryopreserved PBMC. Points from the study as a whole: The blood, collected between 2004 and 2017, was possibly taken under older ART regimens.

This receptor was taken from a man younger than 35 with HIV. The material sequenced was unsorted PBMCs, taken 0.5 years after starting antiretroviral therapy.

CDR3 nucleotides: TGTGCCAGTCCCCTACAGGGGGTATCCTACGAGCAGTACTTC. As protein: CASPLQGVSYEQYF. The genes are TRBV19 and TRBJ2-7; the match to TRBD1 covers 8 bases. V trimming: 8 bases; J trimming: 1 base; junction bases outside the gene matches: 7. CDR1 is LNHDA and CDR2 is SQIVND in the germline V gene (reference sequence). This CDR3 is built from 14 residues.